The 20 T cell receptor beta chains presented below share a single source sample, sequenced in a study of T cells in Graves' hyperthyroidism and ophthalmopathy. What was amplified from RNA transcripts were TCR beta CDR3 regions. The primer set for the first-round RT-PCR of the TCR CDR3 was HTBI. MiXCR was run by TCRdb on the multiplex PCR reads, yielding one entry per CDR3 protein. The table shows a few hundred thousand distinct CDR3 sequences, with about a sixth occurring only once. The sample taken for sequencing was blood. Receptor source: a woman aged 25 to 39 with Graves' hyperthyroidism.

The chain carries TRBV19 and TRBJ1-2; 8 bases fit TRBD1. V lost 9 bases and J lost 8; bases outside the gene matches: 8. CDR3 length equals 12 residues. Germline CDR1 is LNHDA and CDR2 is SQIVND (reference sequence). CDR3 sequence reads: CASRQGSRGYTF. The CDR3 nucleotides read TGTGCCAGCCGACAGGGGTCGAGAGGCTACACCTTC.

The chain is built from TRBV5-6 and TRBJ2-2; D could derive from TRBD1 or TRBD2 (6 bases each). Germline V gene sequence: CDR1 SGHDT, CDR2 YYEEEE. Trimming removed 6 bases from V and 3 bases from J, with 15 bases in between. This CDR3 comprises 15 residues. The CDR3 loop is CASTWKGGYTGELFF. DNA for the CDR3: TGTGCCAGCACCTGGAAGGGGGGATACACCGGGGAGCTGTTTTTT.

A few counts support this clonotype. A much larger clone lies one base from this, so it may be a read error. The V gene is TRBV2, the J gene TRBJ2-1; D is uncertain. The CDR3 covers 12 residues. Germline lookup yields CDR1 SNHLY and CDR2 FYNNEI. The ends were cut back, 0 bases at V and 10 bases at J, with 7 bases in the middle. The CDR3 sequence is CASSEASYEQFF. The CDR3 DNA reads TGTGCCAGCAGTGAAGCAAGCTACGAGCAGTTCTTC.

This clonotype was found many times. The chain combines TRBV5-1 with TRBJ1-1; a weak D match, TRBD1 (5 bases). The CDR3 length is 15 residues. Germline V gene sequence: CDR1 SGHRS, CDR2 YFSETQ. Trimming cost V 3 bases and J 5 bases, with 17 bases left between them. The CDR3 here is CASSSSDIGGTEAFF. The CDR3 DNA sequence: TGCGCCAGCAGCTCTTCTGACATCGGGGGGACTGAAGCTTTCTTT.

This clonotype was observed many times. The CDR3 DNA follows: TGTGCCAGCAAGGAGGTTTTTGGCACAGATACGCAGTATTTT. It is translated as CASKEVFGTDTQYF. J is TRBJ2-3 and V is TRBV7-7; a weak D match, TRBD2 (5 bases). Looked up from germline, CDR1 is SSHAT and CDR2 is FNYEAQ (reference sequence). Deletions cut 7 bases from V and 1 base from J, with 12 bases between. This CDR3 spans 14 amino acids.

This clonotype was seen repeatedly, ten times or more. Its ends do not fully match the called genes, so a read error is possible. The chain couples TRBV5-1 to TRBJ1-2; D possibly corresponds to TRBD1 (5 bases). The CDR3 length is 13 residues. From germline, CDR1 is SGHRS and CDR2 YFSETQ. CDR3 in amino acids: CASSLGQSYGYTF. CDR3 nucleotide sequence: TGTGCCAGCAGTTTGGGGCAATCCTATGGCTACACCTTC.

This clonotype was picked up many times. The rearrangement joins TRBV3-1 to TRBJ2-3; D gene ambiguous. Trimming stripped 1 base from V and 0 bases from J, with 8 bases between. Germline V gene sequence: CDR1 LGHDT, CDR2 YNNKEL (reference sequence). The CDR3 is made up of 15 amino acids. CDR3 sequence (DNA): TGTGCCAGCAGCCAAGTCAGATCGAGCACAGATACGCAGTATTTT. This encodes CASSQVRSSTDTQYF.

As regards this clonotype: This may arise from a read error, as a much more abundant clone is one base away. V usage is TRBV12-3 or TRBV12-4 and J usage is TRBJ2-3; TRBD2 matches 7 bases. This CDR3 has 14 residues. Trimming removed 9 bases from V and 6 bases from J; junction bases left unmatched: 12. The CDR3 sequence is CASSGLTGSDTQYF. For the CDR3, the DNA is TGTGCCAGTTCGGGACTAACGGGATCGGATACGCAGTATTTT.

DNA for the CDR3: TGTGCCTGCCTTACAGGGGGGTTCTACAATGAGCAGTTCTTC. Translation gives CACLTGGFYNEQFF. The chain links TRBV30 to TRBJ2-1, with TRBD1 identical over 8 bases. With 6 bases clipped from V and 3 bases from J, the junction kept 7 bases outside the gene matches. This CDR3 has 14 amino acids. Germline V gives CDR1 GTSNPN, CDR2 SVGIG (reference sequence).

This clonotype appeared many times. The rearrangement links TRBV11-2 to TRBJ2-1, with 9 positions matching TRBD2. With 3 bases clipped from V and 4 bases from J, the junction kept 13 bases outside the gene matches. This CDR3 contains 18 residues. Germline loops: CDR1 SGHAT, CDR2 FQNNGV. CDR3 protein: CASSFGIAGESLYNEQFF. CDR3 coding DNA: TGTGCCAGCAGCTTTGGTATAGCGGGAGAAAGCTTGTACAATGAGCAGTTCTTC. The full variable domain, rest sourced from reference TRBV11-2 and TRBJ2-1, is EAGVAQSPRYKIIEKRQSVAFWCNPISGHATLYWYQQILGQGPKLLIQFQNNGVVDDSQLPKDRFSAERLKGVDSTLKIQPAKLEDSAVYLCASSFGIAGESLYNEQFFGPGTRLTVL.

This clonotype has at least ten counts. The V call is TRBV27, the J call TRBJ2-1; 8 positions match TRBD2. CDR3 length equals 15 residues. After removal of 5 bases from V and 4 bases from J, the junction contained 7 bases not matched to a gene. Germline CDR1 is MNHEY and CDR2 is SMNVEV (reference sequence). The CDR3 DNA sequence: TGTGCCAGCAGTGGAAGACTAGCGTTTTACAATGAGCAGTTCTTC. Amino acid sequence: CASSGRLAFYNEQFF.

This clonotype occurred many times. The chain recombines TRBV7-9 with TRBJ2-7; 12 bases fit TRBD2. Germline V gene data show CDR1 as SEHNR and CDR2 as FQNEAQ (reference sequence). After removal of 5 bases from V and 1 base from J, the junction contained 6 bases not matched to a gene. The CDR3 extends over 16 amino acids. In nucleotides, the CDR3 is TGTGCCAGCAGCGACCGGACTAGCGGGAATTCCTACGAGCAGTACTTC. It codes for CASSDRTSGNSYEQYF.

This chain links TRBV5-5 with TRBJ2-2; 8 bases line up with TRBD1. J lost 0 bases, V lost 3 bases, and 13 bases had no gene match. CDR1 is SGHKS, CDR2 YYEKEE, per germline (reference sequence). This CDR3 has 19 amino acids. The chain's CDR3 is CASSSTRDRNLANTGELFF. In DNA form, the CDR3 reads TGTGCCAGCAGCTCAACCCGGGACAGGAACCTCGCGAACACCGGGGAGCTGTTTTTT.

Concerning this clonotype itself: Since a much larger clone is just one base distant, this may be a read error. This chain connects TRBV3-1 to TRBJ2-1, with TRBD1 matching over 10 bases. V shed 4 bases, J shed 9 bases, and the junction held 9 bases outside the gene matches. Looked up from germline, CDR1 is LGHDT and CDR2 is YNNKEL (reference sequence). The CDR3 extends over 15 amino acids. The DNA for the CDR3 is TGTGCCAGCAGCCTCGACGCGGGGACAGGGGTTGAGCAGTTCTTC. It encodes CASSLDAGTGVEQFF.

J is TRBJ1-1 and V is TRBV14, with 7 bases that match TRBD1. V was clipped by 3 bases and J by 10 bases; unmatched bases: 5. CDR1 and CDR2 from the germline V gene are SGHDN and FVKESK. CDR3 size: 12 residues. CDR3 bases: TGTGCCAGCAGCCAGACAGGGTTCGCAGCTTTCTTT. This codes for CASSQTGFAAFF.

This clonotype was recorded at least ten times. V gene TRBV7-2 combines with J gene TRBJ1-6, with D unclear. Trimming shortened V by 6 bases and J by 0 bases, and 18 bases separated the two germline ends. Germline V CDR1 and CDR2: SGHTA, FQGNSA. The CDR3 totals 18 residues. The CDR3 nucleotides read TGTGCCAGCAGTGCTCCCCCAGATTGGAGCTCCTATAATTCACCCCTCCACTTT. It yields the protein CASSAPPDWSSYNSPLHF.

As to this clonotype: Relative to the germline gene, one junction end is altered; a read error may explain this. V usage is TRBV10-3 and J usage is TRBJ1-1; D possibly corresponds to TRBD1 (5 bases). The CDR3 extends over 14 amino acids. The germline V gene encodes CDR1 ENHRY and CDR2 SYGVKD. The CDR3 DNA is TGTGCCACCAAGTTGAGGGGAGTGAACACTGGAGCTTTCTTT. Protein sequence: CATKLRGVNTGAFF.

V is TRBV5-1 and J is TRBJ2-7; 12 bases are a match to TRBD1. This CDR3 spans 15 amino acids. The germline CDR1 and CDR2 sequences are SGHRS and YFSETQ. V shed 3 bases and J 5 bases; nucleotides not matched to a gene: 6. The CDR3 is CASSSPGQGAHEQYF. Here the CDR3 DNA reads TGCGCCAGCAGCTCTCCGGGACAGGGGGCCCACGAGCAGTACTTC.

This clonotype was seen ten or more times. The V call is TRBV30, the J call TRBJ1-5; perhaps TRBD1 as D (5 bases). From germline, CDR1 is GTSNPN and CDR2 SVGIG (reference sequence). V was trimmed by 3 bases and J by 2 bases, leaving 20 bases between them. The CDR3 runs to 17 residues. The CDR3 DNA reads TGTGCCTGGAGCGGGGGAGCCAGTCCGGGAGGCAATCAGCCCCAGCATTTT. Translation gives CAWSGGASPGGNQPQHF.

This clonotype was counted at least ten times. The rearrangement links TRBV5-1 to TRBJ2-1; D possibly matches TRBD1 or TRBD2 (5 bases each). Germline CDR1 and CDR2: SGHRS and YFSETQ. The CDR3 extends over 15 amino acids. Trimming pared 0 bases from V and 8 bases from J, leaving 15 bases between. The CDR3 sequence: CASSLDFEGSDEQFF. The CDR3 region has the DNA TGCGCCAGCAGCTTGGATTTTGAGGGGTCGGATGAGCAGTTCTTC.